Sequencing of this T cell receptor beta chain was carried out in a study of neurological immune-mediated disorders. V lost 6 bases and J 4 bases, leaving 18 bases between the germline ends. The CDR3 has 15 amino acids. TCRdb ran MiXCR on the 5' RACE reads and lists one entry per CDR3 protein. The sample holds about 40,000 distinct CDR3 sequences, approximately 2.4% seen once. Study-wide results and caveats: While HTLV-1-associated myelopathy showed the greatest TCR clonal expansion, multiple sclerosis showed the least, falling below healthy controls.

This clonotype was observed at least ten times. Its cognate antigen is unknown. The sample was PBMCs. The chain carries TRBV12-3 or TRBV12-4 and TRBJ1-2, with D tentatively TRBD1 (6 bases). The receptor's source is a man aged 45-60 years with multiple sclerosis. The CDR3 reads CASRISGAAGYGYTF. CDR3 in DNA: TGTGCCAGCAGGATCTCAGGGGCCGCTGGCTATGGCTACACCTTC.